In this sample, the clone carrying this T cell receptor beta chain turned up many times. Its antigen is not known. The germline CDR1 and CDR2 sequences are SGHTS and YDEGEE. The CDR3 is made up of 12 amino acids. Trimming removed 4 bases from V and 5 bases from J, with 10 bases in between. The authors amplified TCR beta CDR3 regions, and they did so from RNA transcripts for repertoire sequencing. HTBI primers were used in a first-round RT-PCR, which preceded a second-round multiplex PCR. TCRdb passed the multiplex PCR reads through MiXCR, listing each CDR3 protein once. The table has about 500,000 distinct CDR3 sequences, about two fifths seen once; the top ten hold roughly 4%. This record comes from a study of Graves' ophthalmopathy and Graves' hyperthyroidism. Whole-study context: Stable hyperthyroidism meant no ophthalmopathy within 18 months of follow-up. Study-wide points: Blood samples also showed most expanded thyroid clonotypes exceeding 0.001 frequency.

This receptor was obtained from an adult man with Graves' hyperthyroidism. The sample was peripheral blood or thyroid tissue (not recorded which). The chain carries TRBV5-8 and TRBJ2-7; either TRBD1 or TRBD2 may fit D (5 bases each). This CDR3 is CASSPRGNEQYF. The CDR3 coding sequence is TGTGCCAGCAGCCCTCGGGGCAACGAGCAGTACTTC. The full variable domain, rest sourced from reference TRBV5-8 and TRBJ2-7, is EAGVTQSPTHLIKTRGQQATLRCSPISGHTSVYWYQQALGLGLQFLLWYDEGEERNRGNFPPRFSGRQFPNYSSELNVNALELEDSALYLCASSPRGNEQYFGPGTRLTVT.